A selection of T cell receptor beta chains follows, all from one sample in a study of shared clonotypes between healthy human individuals. Clones were read by immunoSEQ multiplex PCR, and TCRdb kept only the in-frame ones, dropping some. The sample has around 1.6 million clones; approximately 98% are singletons. Sequenced sample: naive CD4+ T cells sorted from blood. The receptors here all came from a man between 25 and 39 years old in good health. Both conserved end residues are part of each CDR3. D genes are given only for firm matches. Rows give clone size only sometimes, using once, few, many, or a class for an expanded clone.

J gene,V gene,clone size,D gene,CDR3 protein,CDR3 DNA
TRBJ2-7,TRBV5-6,NA,NA,CASSLKIGDSQYF,TGTGCCAGCAGCTTGAAGATCGGGGACTCCCAGTACTTC
TRBJ1-4,TRBV18,NA,NA,CASSPGAQGKLFF,TGTGCCAGCTCACCAGGGGCCCAGGGGAAACTGTTTTTT
TRBJ2-1,TRBV5-1,once,NA,CASSLRGRQESSYNEQFF,TGCGCCAGCAGCTTGCGGGGGAGGCAGGAGAGCTCCTACAATGAGCAGTTCTTC
TRBJ1-4,TRBV5-5,NA,NA,CASNPIGEKLFF,TGTGCCAGCAACCCCATAGGGGAAAAACTGTTTTTT
TRBJ2-5,TRBV6-5,NA,NA,CASSPLGETQYF,TGTGCCAGCAGCCCCTTGGGGGAGACCCAGTACTTC
TRBJ2-3,TRBV5-4,NA,TRBD1,CASSSGQGRANTDTQYF,TGTGCCAGCAGCTCGGGACAGGGTAGGGCAAACACAGATACGCAGTATTTT
TRBJ2-3,TRBV6-9,NA,TRBD1,CASSLLQGASTDTQYF,TGTGCCAGCAGTCTTCTACAGGGGGCCTCCACAGATACGCAGTATTTT
TRBJ1-1,TRBV19,NA,TRBD1,CASSRAGGAAEAFF,TGTGCCAGTAGTAGGGCAGGGGGCGCGGCTGAAGCTTTCTTT
TRBJ2-7,TRBV7-2,NA,TRBD1,CASSLVGQGAYEQYF,TGTGCCAGCAGCTTAGTGGGACAGGGGGCCTACGAGCAGTACTTC
TRBJ2-3,TRBV5-4,NA,NA,CASSPGSSRGTRTDTQYF,TGTGCCAGCAGCCCCGGCTCTAGCCGGGGGACTCGCACAGATACGCAGTATTTT
TRBJ2-7,TRBV19,NA,NA,CASSQGGPVLSGQYF,TGTGCCAGTAGCCAGGGGGGACCCGTTCTTTCGGGGCAGTACTTC
TRBJ2-7,TRBV5-6,NA,TRBD1,CASSLPGQGLSYEQYF,TGTGCCAGCAGCTTACCGGGACAGGGGCTATCCTACGAGCAGTACTTC
TRBJ2-7,TRBV28,NA,TRBD2,CASSLAGLAAYDEQYF,TGTGCCAGCAGTCTAGCCGGTCTAGCGGCTTATGACGAGCAGTACTTC
TRBJ1-1,TRBV30,NA,TRBD1,CAWRGDRLMNTEAFF,TGTGCCTGGAGGGGGGACAGGCTTATGAACACTGAAGCTTTCTTT
TRBJ2-7,TRBV20-1,once,NA,CSAASGLEQYF,TGCAGTGCTGCCTCTGGTCTAGAGCAGTACTTC
TRBJ2-1,TRBV7-6,NA,TRBD2,CASSLGLAGNNEQFF,TGTGCCAGCAGCTTAGGACTAGCGGGAAACAATGAGCAGTTCTTC
TRBJ1-2,TRBV27,NA,NA,CASSLDARGGYGYTF,TGTGCCAGCAGTTTAGATGCCAGGGGCGGCTATGGCTACACCTTC
TRBJ2-3,TRBV29-1,NA,NA,CSVVKGTDTQYF,TGCAGCGTTGTTAAGGGAACAGATACGCAGTATTTT
TRBJ2-2,TRBV19,NA,TRBD1,CASSKRDSNTGELFF,TGTGCCAGTAGCAAGAGGGACAGTAACACCGGGGAGCTGTTTTTT
TRBJ1-1,TRBV7-8,once,NA,CASSPFQRPPGAFF,TGTGCCAGCAGCCCCTTCCAAAGACCCCCGGGAGCTTTCTTT
TRBJ2-1,TRBV5-1,NA,NA,CASSLAPAEEQFF,TGCGCCAGCAGCTTGGCCCCAGCGGAGGAGCAGTTCTTC
TRBJ2-4,TRBV28,NA,TRBD2,CASRRLAGVGENIQYF,TGTGCCTCCCGGCGACTAGCGGGAGTAGGCGAAAACATTCAGTACTTC
TRBJ2-7,TRBV2,NA,TRBD2,CASTTSGSRTYEQYF,TGTGCCAGCACTACTAGCGGGAGTCGGACCTACGAGCAGTACTTC
TRBJ2-1,TRBV2,NA,NA,CASSELGAPYNEQFF,TGTGCCAGCAGTGAACTGGGGGCCCCCTACAATGAGCAGTTCTTC
TRBJ2-1,TRBV10-3,NA,NA,CAISDRGDEQFF,TGTGCCATCAGTGACAGGGGCGATGAGCAGTTCTTC
TRBJ2-2,TRBV4-1,NA,TRBD1,CATSGQENTGELFF,TGCGCCACCTCGGGACAGGAAAACACCGGGGAGCTGTTTTTT
TRBJ2-7,TRBV18,NA,NA,CASSPGPKGSSYEQYF,TGTGCCAGCTCACCAGGACCAAAGGGAAGCTCCTACGAGCAGTACTTC
TRBJ2-2,TRBV19,once,NA,CATLDRFAGELFF,TGTGCCACCCTGGACAGATTCGCCGGGGAGCTGTTTTTT
TRBJ2-7,TRBV29-1,NA,NA,CSVLIAGLGGEQYF,TGCAGCGTCCTTATAGCAGGGCTGGGCGGCGAGCAGTACTTC
TRBJ2-1,TRBV11-2,NA,TRBD2,CASRNIAGSSYNEQFF,TGTGCCAGCAGAAATATAGCGGGAAGCTCCTACAATGAGCAGTTCTTC
TRBJ1-5,TRBV4-3,NA,NA,CASSQEPHFRVRKQPQHF,TGCGCCAGCAGCCAAGAACCCCATTTCAGGGTGAGGAAACAGCCCCAGCATTTT
TRBJ1-2,TRBV28,once,NA,CASTRGPANTF,TGTGCCAGCACCCGTGGCCCAGCGAACACCTTC
TRBJ2-1,TRBV15,NA,TRBD2,CATSRGAGGVYHEQFF,TGTGCCACCAGCAGGGGTGCGGGAGGCGTGTACCATGAGCAGTTCTTC
TRBJ2-2,TRBV9,NA,TRBD2,CASSEAVSGSLAGELFF,TGTGCCAGCAGCGAAGCGGTCAGCGGGAGTTTAGCCGGGGAGCTGTTTTTT
TRBJ2-7,TRBV19,NA,NA,CASSIGGLGSYEQYF,TGTGCCAGTAGTATCGGGGGGCTGGGCTCCTACGAGCAGTACTTC
TRBJ1-2,TRBV5-4,NA,NA,CASSLPNRKRDGYTF,TGTGCCAGCAGCCTCCCGAATCGGAAACGGGATGGCTACACCTTC
TRBJ2-7,TRBV10-3,NA,TRBD2,CAISQSGSYEQYF,TGTGCCATCAGCCAAAGCGGGAGTTACGAGCAGTACTTC
TRBJ1-1,TRBV18,NA,NA,CASSPPKGVDTEAFF,TGTGCCAGCTCACCCCCGAAGGGGGTGGACACTGAAGCTTTCTTT
TRBJ1-2,TRBV15,few,NA,CATSRDGFGNHRGYTF,TGTGCCACCAGCAGAGATGGTTTTGGGAATCACAGGGGCTACACCTTC
TRBJ2-1,TRBV27,once,NA,CASSSGVGSGYNEQFF,TGTGCCAGCAGTTCTGGCGTCGGTAGCGGTTACAATGAGCAGTTCTTC
TRBJ2-1,TRBV29-1,NA,TRBD2,CSVVRGSHEQFF,TGCAGCGTTGTCCGCGGGAGCCATGAGCAGTTCTTC
TRBJ2-1,TRBV7-2,NA,TRBD2,CASSPLSGVSSYNEQFF,TGTGCCAGCAGCCCCCTTAGCGGGGTAAGCTCCTACAATGAGCAGTTCTTC
TRBJ2-7,TRBV5-1,NA,TRBD1,CASSLAVQGVGSQYF,TGCGCCAGCAGCTTGGCCGTCCAGGGGGTCGGTTCGCAGTACTTC
TRBJ2-7,TRBV6-5,NA,NA,CASSYSGPSYEQYF,TGTGCCAGCAGTTACTCGGGACCCTCCTACGAGCAGTACTTC
TRBJ2-7,TRBV25-1,NA,NA,CASRKAGTSYEQYF,TGTGCCAGCAGAAAAGCCGGGACTTCCTACGAGCAGTACTTC
TRBJ1-5,TRBV29-1,NA,NA,CSVSVQVNQPQHF,TGCAGCGTTTCGGTACAGGTTAATCAGCCCCAGCATTTT
TRBJ2-2,TRBV7-9,NA,NA,CASSLGSSEANTGELFF,TGTGCCAGCAGCTTAGGGTCTAGCGAAGCGAACACCGGGGAGCTGTTTTTT
TRBJ2-3,TRBV6-1,NA,NA,CASSDLLAGIGTDTQYF,TGTGCCAGCAGTGACCTACTAGCTGGAATCGGCACAGATACGCAGTATTTT
TRBJ2-5,TRBV7-9,once,NA,CASTRHLKETQYF,TGTGCCAGCACTCGCCACCTAAAAGAGACCCAGTACTTC
TRBJ1-2,TRBV6-5,NA,TRBD1,CASSLSAGGFGYTF,TGTGCCAGCAGTTTATCGGCAGGGGGGTTTGGCTACACCTTC
TRBJ2-2,TRBV11-2,NA,NA,CASKPLAQGNTGELFF,TGTGCCAGCAAACCACTCGCGCAGGGTAACACCGGGGAGCTGTTTTTT
TRBJ2-6,TRBV15,NA,NA,CATSRELMGSGANVLTF,TGTGCCACCAGCAGGGAACTCATGGGGTCTGGGGCCAACGTCCTGACTTTC
TRBJ2-3,TRBV5-1,NA,NA,CASSLVTSYRPDTQYF,TGCGCCAGCAGCTTGGTTACTTCTTATCGCCCAGATACGCAGTATTTT
TRBJ2-7,TRBV5-5,NA,TRBD1,CASSLSPGQGGYEQYF,TGTGCCAGCAGCCTCTCGCCGGGACAGGGCGGCTACGAGCAGTACTTC
TRBJ2-3,TRBV5-4,NA,TRBD1,CASTSWDRGRADTQYF,TGTGCCAGCACCAGTTGGGACAGGGGTCGTGCAGATACGCAGTATTTT
TRBJ1-1,TRBV5-4,NA,NA,CASSFYTRNTEAFF,TGTGCCAGCAGCTTCTACACTCGGAACACTGAAGCTTTCTTT
TRBJ1-1,TRBV28,NA,NA,CASTKTDAVTEAFF,TGTGCCAGCACCAAGACAGATGCTGTCACTGAAGCTTTCTTT
TRBJ2-2,TRBV9,NA,TRBD1,CASSTRSDRVSGELFF,TGTGCCAGCAGCACACGTTCGGACAGGGTGTCCGGGGAGCTGTTTTTT
TRBJ2-6,TRBV28,NA,NA,CASSRLDSGANVLTF,TGTGCCAGCAGTCGCCTGGACTCTGGGGCCAACGTCCTGACTTTC
TRBJ1-1,TRBV4-1,NA,TRBD1,CASSPKDRDRNTEAFF,TGCGCCAGCAGCCCCAAGGACAGGGACCGGAACACTGAAGCTTTCTTT